This TCR beta chain was retrieved from a study of early T cells in non-severe SARS-CoV-2 infection. Across the whole study: It was bulk RNA from unsorted whole blood that was sequenced, and the chains were unpaired.

Unique molecular identifiers were affixed to single, distinct cDNA molecules. TCRdb reprocessed the 5' RACE reads with MiXCR, giving one entry per CDR3 protein. The sample yields more than 75,000 distinct CDR3 sequences, roughly 13% seen once. For this clonotype: Its matching antigen is unknown.

Study results and limitations: VDJdb matching, biased toward anti-spike CD8 responses, missed private and CD4 specificities.

The V gene lost 3 bases and the J gene lost 4 bases, with 12 bases spanning the gap. The CDR3 consists of 14 residues. Germline-derived CDR1 and CDR2 are SGHVS and FQNEAQ. The chain couples TRBV7-8 to TRBJ1-1; the D gene is possibly TRBD1 (5 bases). The sample taken for sequencing was whole blood. The sequence was obtained from an adult who was a healthcare worker with PCR-confirmed SARS-CoV-2 infection or an uninfected control (not recorded which). The CDR3 DNA reads TGTGCCAGCAGCTTGACAGCGGGGGGCACTGAAGCTTTCTTT. Its protein is CASSLTAGGTEAFF. Variable domain in full (rest from reference TRBV7-8 and TRBJ1-1): GAGVSQSPRYKVAKRGQDVALRCDPISGHVSLFWYQQALGQGPEFLTYFQNEAQLDKSGLPSDRFFAERPEGSVSTLKIQRTQQEDSAVYLCASSLTAGGTEAFFGQGTRLTVV.